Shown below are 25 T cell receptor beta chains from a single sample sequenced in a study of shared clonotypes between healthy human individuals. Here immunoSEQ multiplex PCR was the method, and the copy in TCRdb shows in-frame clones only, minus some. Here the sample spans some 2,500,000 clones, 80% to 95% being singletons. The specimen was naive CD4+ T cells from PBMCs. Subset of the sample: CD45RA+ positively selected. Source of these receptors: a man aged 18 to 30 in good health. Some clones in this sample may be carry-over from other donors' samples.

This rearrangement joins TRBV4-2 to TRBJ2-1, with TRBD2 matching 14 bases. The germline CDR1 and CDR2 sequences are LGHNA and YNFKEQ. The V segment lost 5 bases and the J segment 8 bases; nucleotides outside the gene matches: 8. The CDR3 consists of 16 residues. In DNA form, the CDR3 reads TGTGCCAGCAGCTTGGGAAGACTAGCGGGAGGGTATGAGCAGTTCTTC. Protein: CASSLGRLAGGYEQFF.

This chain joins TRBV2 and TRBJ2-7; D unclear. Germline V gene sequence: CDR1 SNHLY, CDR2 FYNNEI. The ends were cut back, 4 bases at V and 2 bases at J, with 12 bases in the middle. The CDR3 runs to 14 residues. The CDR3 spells CASSVGQATYEQYF. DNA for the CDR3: TGTGCCAGCAGTGTCGGGCAGGCTACCTACGAGCAGTACTTC.

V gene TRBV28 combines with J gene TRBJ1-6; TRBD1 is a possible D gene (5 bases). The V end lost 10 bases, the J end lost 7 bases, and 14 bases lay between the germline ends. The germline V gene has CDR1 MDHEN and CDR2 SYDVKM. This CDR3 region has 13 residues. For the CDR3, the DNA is TGTGCCACCCTGGGGGGGGAAAATTCACCCCTCCACTTT. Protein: CATLGGENSPLHF.

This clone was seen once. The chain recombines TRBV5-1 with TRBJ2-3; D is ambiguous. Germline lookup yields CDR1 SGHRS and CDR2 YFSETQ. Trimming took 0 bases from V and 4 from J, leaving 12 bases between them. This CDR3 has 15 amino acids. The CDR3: CASSLEGHWADTQYF. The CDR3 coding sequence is TGCGCCAGCAGCTTGGAAGGTCATTGGGCAGATACGCAGTATTTT.

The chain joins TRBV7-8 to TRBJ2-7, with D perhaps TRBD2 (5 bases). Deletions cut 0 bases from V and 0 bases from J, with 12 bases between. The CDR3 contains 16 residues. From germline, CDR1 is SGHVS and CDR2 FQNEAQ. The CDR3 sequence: CASSLARVPNSYEQYF. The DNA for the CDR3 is TGTGCCAGCAGCTTAGCGAGGGTCCCGAACTCCTACGAGCAGTACTTC.

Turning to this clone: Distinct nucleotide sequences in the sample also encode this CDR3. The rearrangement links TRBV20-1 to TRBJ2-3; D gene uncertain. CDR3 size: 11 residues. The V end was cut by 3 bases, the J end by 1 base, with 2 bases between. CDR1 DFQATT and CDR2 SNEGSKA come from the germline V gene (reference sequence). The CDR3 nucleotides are TGCAGTGCTAGCCGCACAGATACGCAGTATTTT. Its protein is CSASRTDTQYF.

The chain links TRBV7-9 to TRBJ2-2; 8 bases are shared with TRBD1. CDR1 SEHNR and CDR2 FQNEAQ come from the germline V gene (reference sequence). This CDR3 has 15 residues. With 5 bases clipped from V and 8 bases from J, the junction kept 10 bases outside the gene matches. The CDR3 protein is CASSLGTGARGELFF. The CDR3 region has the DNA TGTGCCAGCAGCCTAGGGACAGGTGCTCGAGGGGAGCTGTTTTTT.

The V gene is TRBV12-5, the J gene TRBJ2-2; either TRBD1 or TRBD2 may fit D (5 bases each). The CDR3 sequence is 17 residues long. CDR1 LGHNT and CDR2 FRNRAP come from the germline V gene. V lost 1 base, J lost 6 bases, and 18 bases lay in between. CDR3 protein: CASGLGASPQVPGELFF. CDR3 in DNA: TGTGCTAGTGGTTTGGGGGCTAGCCCACAGGTCCCCGGGGAGCTGTTTTTT.

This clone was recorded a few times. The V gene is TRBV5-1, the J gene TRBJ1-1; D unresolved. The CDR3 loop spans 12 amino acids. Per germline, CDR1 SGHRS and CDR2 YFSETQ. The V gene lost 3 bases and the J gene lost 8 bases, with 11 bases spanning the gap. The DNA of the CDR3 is TGCGCCAGCAGCTCGGGCGGCCCCGAAGCTTTCTTT. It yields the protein CASSSGGPEAFF.

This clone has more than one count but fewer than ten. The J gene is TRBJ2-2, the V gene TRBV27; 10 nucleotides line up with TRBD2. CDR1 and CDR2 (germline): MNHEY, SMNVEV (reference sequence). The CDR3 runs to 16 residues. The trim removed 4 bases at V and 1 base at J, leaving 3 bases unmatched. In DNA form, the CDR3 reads TGTGCCAGCAGTTCACTAGCGGGGCGGAACACCGGGGAGCTGTTTTTT. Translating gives CASSSLAGRNTGELFF.

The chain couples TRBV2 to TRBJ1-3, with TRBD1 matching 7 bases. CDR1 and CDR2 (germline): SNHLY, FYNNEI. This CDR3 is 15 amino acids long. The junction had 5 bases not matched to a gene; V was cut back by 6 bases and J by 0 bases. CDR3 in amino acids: CASRLGGLSGNTIYF. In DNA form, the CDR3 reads TGTGCCAGCAGACTAGGGGGCCTCTCTGGAAACACCATATATTTT.

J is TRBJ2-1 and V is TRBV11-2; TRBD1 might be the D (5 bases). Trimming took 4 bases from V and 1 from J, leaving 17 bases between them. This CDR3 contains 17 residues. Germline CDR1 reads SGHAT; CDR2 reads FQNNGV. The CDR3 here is CASSSDQGTGSYNEQFF. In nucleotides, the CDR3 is TGTGCCAGCAGCTCCGATCAGGGAACTGGGTCCTACAATGAGCAGTTCTTC.

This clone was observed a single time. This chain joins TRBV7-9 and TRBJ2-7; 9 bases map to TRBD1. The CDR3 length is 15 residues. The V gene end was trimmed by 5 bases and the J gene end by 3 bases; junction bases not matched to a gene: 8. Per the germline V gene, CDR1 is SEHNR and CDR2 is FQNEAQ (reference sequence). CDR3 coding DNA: TGTGCCAGCAGCCAAACCTCGGGACAGGGCTACGAGCAGTACTTC. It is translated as CASSQTSGQGYEQYF.

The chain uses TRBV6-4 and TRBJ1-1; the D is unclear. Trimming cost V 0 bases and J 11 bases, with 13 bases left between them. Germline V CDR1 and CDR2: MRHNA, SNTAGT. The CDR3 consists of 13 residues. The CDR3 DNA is TGTGCCAGCAGTGACTCCGGCCCTGATGTGGCTTTCTTT. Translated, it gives CASSDSGPDVAFF.

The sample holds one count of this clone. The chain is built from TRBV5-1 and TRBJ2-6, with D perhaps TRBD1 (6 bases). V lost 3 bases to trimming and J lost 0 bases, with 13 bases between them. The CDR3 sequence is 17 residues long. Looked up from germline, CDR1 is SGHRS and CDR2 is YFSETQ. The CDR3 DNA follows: TGCGCCAGCAGCTCCTTTTCGACAGGCTCTGGGGCCAACGTCCTGACTTTC. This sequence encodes CASSSFSTGSGANVLTF.

In DNA, the CDR3 is TGCGCCAGCAGTCACACAGTCAACTATGGCTACACCTTC. The encoded protein is CASSHTVNYGYTF. The rearrangement links TRBV23-1 to TRBJ1-2; D not resolved. TRBV23-1 is identified as an open reading frame with a role that is uncertain. The CDR3 sequence is 13 residues long. V was shortened by 3 bases and J by 2 bases, with 7 bases between the two germline ends.

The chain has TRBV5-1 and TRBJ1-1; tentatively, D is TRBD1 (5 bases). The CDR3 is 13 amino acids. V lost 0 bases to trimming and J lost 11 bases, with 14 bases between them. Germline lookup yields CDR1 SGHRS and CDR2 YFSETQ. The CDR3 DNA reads TGCGCCAGCAGCTTGGGGGACGGCGGTAGGGCTTTCTTT. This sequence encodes CASSLGDGGRAFF.

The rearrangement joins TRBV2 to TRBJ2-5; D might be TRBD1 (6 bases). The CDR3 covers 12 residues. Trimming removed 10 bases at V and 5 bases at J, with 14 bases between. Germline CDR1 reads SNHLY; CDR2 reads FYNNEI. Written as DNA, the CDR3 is TGTGCCATAGGACAGAACGGCGAGACCCAGTACTTC. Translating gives CAIGQNGETQYF.

The CDR3 is CASSFQTRNTGELFF. As DNA, the CDR3 is TGTGCCAGCAGTTTCCAGACTCGGAACACCGGGGAGCTGTTTTTT. The J gene is TRBJ2-2, the V gene TRBV28; no reliable D call. The CDR3 length is 15 residues. Germline loops: CDR1 MDHEN, CDR2 SYDVKM. Trimming took 3 bases from V and 1 from J, leaving 9 bases between them.

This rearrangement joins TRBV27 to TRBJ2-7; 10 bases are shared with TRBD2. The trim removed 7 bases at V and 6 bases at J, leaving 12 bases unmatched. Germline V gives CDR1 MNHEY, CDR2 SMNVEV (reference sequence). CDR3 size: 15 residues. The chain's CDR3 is CASKAASGSNGEQYF. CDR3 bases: TGTGCCAGCAAGGCGGCTAGCGGGAGTAATGGCGAGCAGTACTTC.

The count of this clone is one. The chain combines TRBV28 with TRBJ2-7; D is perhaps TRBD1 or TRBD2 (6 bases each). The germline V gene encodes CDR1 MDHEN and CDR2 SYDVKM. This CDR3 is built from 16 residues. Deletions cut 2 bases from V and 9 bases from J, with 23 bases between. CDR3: CASSLAPSRDTGGQYF. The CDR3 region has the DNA TGTGCCAGCAGTTTAGCCCCCTCGCGGGACACCGGTGGGCAGTACTTC.

The CDR3 region has the DNA TGTGCCAGCAGGGGCTCGAGGGACGGTAACTATGGCTACACCTTC. This codes for CASRGSRDGNYGYTF. J is TRBJ1-2 and V is TRBV28; tentative D call: TRBD1 (5 bases). The CDR3 has 15 residues. V was cut by 6 bases and J by 1 base, with 15 bases left in between. Germline assignment: CDR1 MDHEN and CDR2 SYDVKM.

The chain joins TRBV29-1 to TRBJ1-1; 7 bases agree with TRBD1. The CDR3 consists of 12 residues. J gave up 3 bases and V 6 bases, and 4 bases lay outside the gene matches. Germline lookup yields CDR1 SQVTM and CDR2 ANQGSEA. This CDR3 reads CSVLGQDTEAFF. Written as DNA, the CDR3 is TGCAGCGTCCTTGGACAGGACACTGAAGCTTTCTTT.

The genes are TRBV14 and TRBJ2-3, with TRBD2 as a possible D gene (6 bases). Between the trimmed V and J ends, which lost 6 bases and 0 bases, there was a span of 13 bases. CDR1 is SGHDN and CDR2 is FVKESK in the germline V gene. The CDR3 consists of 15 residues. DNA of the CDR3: TGTGCCAGCAGGCGACGCGGGACGAGCACAGATACGCAGTATTTT. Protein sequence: CASRRRGTSTDTQYF.

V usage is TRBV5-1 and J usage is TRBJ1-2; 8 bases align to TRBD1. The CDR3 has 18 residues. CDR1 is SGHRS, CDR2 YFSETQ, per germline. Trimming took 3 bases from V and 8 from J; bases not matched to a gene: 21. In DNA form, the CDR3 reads TGCGCCAGCAGCTCATCCCCTGGTGGGGCAGGGGGCCTTGACGGCTACACCTTC. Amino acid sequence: CASSSSPGGAGGLDGYTF. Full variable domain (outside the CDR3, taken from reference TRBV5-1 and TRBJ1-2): KAGVTQTPRYLIKTRGQQVTLSCSPISGHRSVSWYQQTPGQGLQFLFEYFSETQRNKGNFPGRFSGRQFSNSRSEMNVSTLELGDSALYLCASSSSPGGAGGLDGYTFGSGTRLTVV.